Only one count was recorded for the clone carrying this T cell receptor beta chain. In the source study's methods: Estimated nucleated cell counts came from reference gene primer amplification. The data were produced by immunoSEQ multiplex PCR, yet TCRdb's version contains in-frame clones alone and is incomplete. The DNA gave D and trimming, while V, J and clone size come from that table. The data hold fewer than 150,000 clones, with approximately 78% observed a single time. These data belong to a study of blood T cell repertoires in COVID-19. Study-level background: There were acute and convalescent COVID-19 samples, and they came from the United States, Italy and Spain. T cells, B-cell-depleted T cells, or PBMCs supplied cDNA or gDNA.

CDR1 and CDR2 (germline): ENHRY, SYGVKD. The CDR3 runs to 12 residues. V gave up 8 bases and J gave up 10 bases, with 15 bases separating them. The TCR was taken from a man aged 60 to 75 who had recovered from COVID-19. The chain couples TRBV10-3 to TRBJ2-1; D is perhaps TRBD1 (5 bases). Sequencing used peripheral blood. The CDR3 coding sequence is TGTGCCATCGTGGGGCCGTCCGGGGAGCAGTTCTTC. Translating gives CAIVGPSGEQFF.